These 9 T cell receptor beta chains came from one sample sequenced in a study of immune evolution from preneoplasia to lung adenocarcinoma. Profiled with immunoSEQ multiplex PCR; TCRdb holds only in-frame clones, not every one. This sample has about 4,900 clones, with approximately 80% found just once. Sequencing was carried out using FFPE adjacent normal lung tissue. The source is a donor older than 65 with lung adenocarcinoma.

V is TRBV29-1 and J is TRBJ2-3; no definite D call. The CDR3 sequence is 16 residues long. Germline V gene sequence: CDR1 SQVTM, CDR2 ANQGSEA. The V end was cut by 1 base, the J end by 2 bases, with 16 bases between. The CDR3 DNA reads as TGCAGCGTTGAAGGAGGTCCAGCCTCTGCCACAGATACGCAGTATTTT. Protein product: CSVEGGPASATDTQYF.

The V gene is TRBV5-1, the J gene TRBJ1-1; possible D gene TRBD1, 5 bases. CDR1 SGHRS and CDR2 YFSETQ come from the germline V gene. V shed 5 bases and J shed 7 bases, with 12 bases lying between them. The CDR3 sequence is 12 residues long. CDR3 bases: TGCGCCAGCAGGTCAGGGTTCAGTGAAGCTTTCTTT. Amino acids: CASRSGFSEAFF.

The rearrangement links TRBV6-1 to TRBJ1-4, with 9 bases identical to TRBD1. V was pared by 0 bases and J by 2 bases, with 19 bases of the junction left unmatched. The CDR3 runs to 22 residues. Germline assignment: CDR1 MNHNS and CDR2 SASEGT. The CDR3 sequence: CASSEALLGGTGWVATNEKLFF. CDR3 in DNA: TGTGCCAGCAGTGAAGCGCTTCTAGGTGGGACAGGGTGGGTGGCGACTAATGAAAAACTGTTTTTT.

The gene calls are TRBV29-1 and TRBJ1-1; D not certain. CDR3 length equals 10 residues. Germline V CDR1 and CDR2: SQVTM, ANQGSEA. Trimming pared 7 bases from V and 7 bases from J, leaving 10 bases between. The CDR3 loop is CSAMNLEAFF. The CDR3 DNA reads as TGCAGCGCCATGAACCTTGAAGCTTTCTTT. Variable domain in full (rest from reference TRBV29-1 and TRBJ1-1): SAVISQKPSRDICQRGTSLTIQCQVDSQVTMMFWYRQQPGQSLTLIATANQGSEATYESGFVIDKFPISRPNLTFSTLTVSNMSPEDSSIYLCSAMNLEAFFGQGTRLTVV.

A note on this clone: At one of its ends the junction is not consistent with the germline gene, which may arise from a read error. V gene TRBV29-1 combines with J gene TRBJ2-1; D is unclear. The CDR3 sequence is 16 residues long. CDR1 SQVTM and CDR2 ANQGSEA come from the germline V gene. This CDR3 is CSAEGIGTSTYNEQFF. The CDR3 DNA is TGCAGCGCTGAAGGGATAGGAACAAGTACCTACAATGAGCAGTTCTTC.

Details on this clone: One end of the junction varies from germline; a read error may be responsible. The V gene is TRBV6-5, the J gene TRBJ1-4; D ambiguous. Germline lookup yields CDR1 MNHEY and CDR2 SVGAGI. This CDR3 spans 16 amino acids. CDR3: CASSYSMVTSQRKTVF. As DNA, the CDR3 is TGTGCCAGCAGTTACTCGATGGTCACGAGCCAGCGAAAAACTGTTTTT.

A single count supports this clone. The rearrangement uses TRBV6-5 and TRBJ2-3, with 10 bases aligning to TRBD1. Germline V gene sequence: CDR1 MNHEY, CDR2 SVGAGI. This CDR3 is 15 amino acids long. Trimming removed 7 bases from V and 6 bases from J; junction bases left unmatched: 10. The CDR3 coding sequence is TGTGCCAGCATGGCGGAGACAGGGGGCAGGGATACGCAGTATTTT. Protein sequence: CASMAETGGRDTQYF.

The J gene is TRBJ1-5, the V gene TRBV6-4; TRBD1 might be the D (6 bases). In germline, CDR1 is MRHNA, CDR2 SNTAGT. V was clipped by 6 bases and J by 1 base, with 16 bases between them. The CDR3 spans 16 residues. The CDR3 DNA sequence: TGTGCCAGCAGCGGGAGGGGGGGCTCGAGCAATCAGCCCCAGCATTTT. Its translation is CASSGRGGSSNQPQHF.

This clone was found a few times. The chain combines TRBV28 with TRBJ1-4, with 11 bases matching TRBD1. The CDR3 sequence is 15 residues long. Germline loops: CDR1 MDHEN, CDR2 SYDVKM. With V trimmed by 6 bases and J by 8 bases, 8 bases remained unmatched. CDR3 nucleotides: TGTGCCAGCAGAGTTCCGGGACAGGGGGTCGAAAAACTGTTTTTT. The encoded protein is CASRVPGQGVEKLFF.